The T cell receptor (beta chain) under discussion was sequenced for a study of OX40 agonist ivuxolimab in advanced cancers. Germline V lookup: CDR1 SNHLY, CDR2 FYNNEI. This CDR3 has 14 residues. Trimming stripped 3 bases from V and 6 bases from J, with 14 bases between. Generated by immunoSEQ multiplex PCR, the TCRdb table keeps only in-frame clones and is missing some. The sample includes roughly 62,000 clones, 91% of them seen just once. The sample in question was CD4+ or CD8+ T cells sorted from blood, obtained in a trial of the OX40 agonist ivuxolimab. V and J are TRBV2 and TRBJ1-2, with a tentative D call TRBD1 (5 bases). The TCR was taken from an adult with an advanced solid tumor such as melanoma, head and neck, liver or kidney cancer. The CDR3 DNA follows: TGTGCCAGCAGTGAGGGACTGTCACGGGATGGCTACACCTTC. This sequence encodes CASSEGLSRDGYTF. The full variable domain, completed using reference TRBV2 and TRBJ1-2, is EPEVTQTPSHQVTQMGQEVILRCVPISNHLYFYWYRQILGQKVEFLVSFYNNEISEKSEIFDDQFSVERPDGSNFTLKIRSTKLEDSAMYFCASSEGLSRDGYTFGSGTRLTVV.